The present T cell receptor beta chain was sequenced within a study of shared clonotypes between healthy human individuals. Looked up from germline, CDR1 is LNHDA and CDR2 is SQIVND (reference sequence). Trimming left V 0 bases short and J 4 bases short, with 12 bases between. CDR3 length: 15 residues. This clone was observed a single time. The data were produced by immunoSEQ multiplex PCR, yet TCRdb's version contains in-frame clones alone and is incomplete. This sample yields 2 million to 3 million clones, of which 90% to 95% are seen a single time; 0.36% belongs to the top ten. The receptor was derived from a man between 18 and 29 years old in good health. Some clones in this sample may be carry-over from other donors' samples. V and J are TRBV19 and TRBJ1-2, with D unclear. Sequences were obtained from naive CD4+ T cells from PBMCs. Subset: CD45RA+ positively selected. CDR3 loop: CASSIEGSAAYGYTF. CDR3 in DNA: TGTGCCAGTAGTATAGAGGGGTCCGCGGCCTATGGCTACACCTTC.